The present T cell receptor (beta chain) was sequenced within a study of shared clonotypes between healthy human individuals. Study-level findings and limits: About 5% of naive CD4 clonotypes were shared across a few donors. Clonotypes shared by all four sorted-subset donors had higher generation probabilities than non-shared clonotypes. Memory subsets had estimated richness that was generally smaller than that of naive subsets.

The CDR3 extends over 14 amino acids. Libraries were prepared by immunoSEQ multiplex PCR; TCRdb keeps only in-frame clonotypes and omits some of them. There are 2 million to 2.5 million clones in the sample; 85% to 95% occur only once, and 0.37% lies in the top ten. This clone was counted once. The antigen remains unidentified. The source is a man between 18 and 35 years old in good health. Some clones in this sample may be carry-over from other donors' samples. Sequenced material: naive CD4+ T cells from PBMCs. As for subset: CD45RA+ positively selected. This chain connects TRBV21-1 to TRBJ2-5. TRBV21-1 is a known pseudogene. Here the CDR3 reads CASSKVRSIETQYF. CDR3 bases: TGTGCCAGCAGCAAAGTTAGGTCGATAGAGACCCAGTACTTC.